The sequence of this T cell receptor beta chain was determined in a study of CXCR3-negative and CXCR3-positive naive CD8 T cells (dated by TCRdb to 2018 to 2020). Study-wide context: In total, 130 million to 150 million TRB reads were obtained, which works out to roughly 1.5 +/- 0.3 million reads per library. Diversity and physicochemical repertoire analyses were performed on about a dozen donors pooled from two independent experiments. Naive subsets from five or six donors and memory cells from 3 donors were included in the TRBV-TRBJ cluster analysis.

The instrument was a NextSeq 550. The Human TCR Profiling Kit (MiLaboratory) was used to make UMI-labeled 5' RACE TRB cDNA libraries. The full amount of extracted RNA was used for cDNA synthesis, and the full amount of resulting cDNA was used for PCR amplification. Libraries were prepared in parallel using an identical number of PCR cycles. The study's own analysis went as follows. With a requirement of at least two reads per UMI, MIGEC and MiXCR extracted about 50,000 +/- 10,000 unique UMI-labeled TRB cDNA molecules per library. An average of approximately 40,000 +/- 10,000 functional in-frame TRB CDR3 nucleotide clonotypes without stop codons was found per library. Diversity metrics, including normalized Shannon-Wiener and Chao1, were computed in VDJtools after downsampling to 5000 UMI-labeled TRB molecules per sample. VDJtools was used to calculate clonotype-size-weighted physicochemical properties of the central five CDR3 residues, namely interaction energy, strength, volume and Kidera factor 4. Reads reprocessed by TCRdb are summarized as one entry per CDR3 protein sequence, and DNA is absent. TCRdb, not the authors, supplied the V and J calls. This sample's table contains around 80,000 distinct CDR3 sequences. Of the sample, 0.55% to 0.7% is held by the ten largest clones.

Study-level results and caveats: Compared with CXCR3-negative naive cells, CXCR3-positive naive cells had TRB CDR3s with higher hydrophobicity (lower Kidera factor 4), lower energy, and higher strength and volume indices. Because surface CD5, which is linked to self-reactivity in mice, was comparable between the naive subsets, TCR interaction strength was also inferred from the physicochemical properties of TRB CDR3s. Comparably high repertoire diversity was found in both naive subsets, whereas much lower repertoire diversity was found in memory CD8+ T cells. Freshly isolated PBMCs were used for most assays because CXCR3 expression partially decreased after cryopreservation. TRBV-TRBJ usage was similar between naive CXCR3-negative and CXCR3-positive cells from the same donor, while memory cells showed distinct patterns.

As to this clonotype: Its antigen specificity is not known.

For each CD8+ T cell subset, flow sorting was done in triplicate, and around 300,000 cells per subset went directly into RLT lysis buffer. Naive CD8+ T cells were defined stringently as CD45RO-CCR7+CD27+CD95- to exclude memory contaminants. Using standard density gradient centrifugation, peripheral blood mononuclear cells were isolated from buffy coats. Naive CXCR3-negative and CXCR3-positive CD8+ T cells were flow-sorted using a FACSAria III. An RNeasy Mini Kit was used to extract total RNA from the sorted cells. The sample was naive CXCR3+ CD8+ T cells from blood. Read against the paper, the sample's cell subset or site label means: CD45RO-CCR7+CD27+CD95- naive CD8+ T cells expressing CXCR3 (TNR3+). The source of this sequence is a human donor in good health. Some clones in this sample may be carry-over from other donors' samples.

The CDR3 here reads CASSARGRSYNEQFF. The V and J segments used are TRBV5-4 and TRBJ2-1; the TCRdb D gene call, TRBD1, has no DNA to confirm it. CDR1 and CDR2 are drawn from the germline V gene (reference sequence): SGHNT, YYREEE. Taken from cysteine to phenylalanine, the CDR3 has 15 residues. The protein alone is recorded here.